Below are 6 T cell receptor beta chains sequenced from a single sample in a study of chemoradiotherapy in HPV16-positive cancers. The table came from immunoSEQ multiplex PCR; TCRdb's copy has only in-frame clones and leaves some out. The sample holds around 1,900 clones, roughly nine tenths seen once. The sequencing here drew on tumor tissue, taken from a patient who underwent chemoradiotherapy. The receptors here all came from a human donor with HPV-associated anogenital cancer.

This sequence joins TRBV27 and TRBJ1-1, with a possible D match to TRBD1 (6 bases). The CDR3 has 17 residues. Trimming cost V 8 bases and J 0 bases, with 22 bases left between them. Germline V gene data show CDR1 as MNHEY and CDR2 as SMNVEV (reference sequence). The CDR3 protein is CASGGGAPLLMNTEAFF. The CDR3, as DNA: TGTGCCAGCGGAGGGGGGGCCCCGTTGTTGATGAACACTGAAGCTTTCTTT.

The CDR3 region has the DNA TGTGCCAGCAGTGACCTACAGATCTCTGGAAACACCATATATTTT. This codes for CASSDLQISGNTIYF. The chain uses TRBV6-1 and TRBJ1-3; D call uncertain. The V end was cut by 3 bases, the J end by 0 bases, with 9 bases between. The germline CDR1 and CDR2 sequences are MNHNS and SASEGT. There are 15 residues in the CDR3.

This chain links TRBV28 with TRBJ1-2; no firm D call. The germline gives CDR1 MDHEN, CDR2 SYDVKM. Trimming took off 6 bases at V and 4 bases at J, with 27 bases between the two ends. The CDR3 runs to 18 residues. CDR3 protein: CASSTSSRVESPAYGYTF. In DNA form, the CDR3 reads TGTGCCAGCAGCACCTCCTCCCGCGTGGAATCCCCAGCCTATGGCTACACCTTC.

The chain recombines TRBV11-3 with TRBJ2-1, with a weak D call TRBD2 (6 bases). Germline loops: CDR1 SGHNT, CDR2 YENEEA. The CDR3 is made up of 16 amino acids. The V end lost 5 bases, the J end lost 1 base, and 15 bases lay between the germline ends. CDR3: CASSGGGLQSYNEQFF. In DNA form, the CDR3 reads TGTGCCAGCAGCGGGGGAGGACTTCAATCCTACAATGAGCAGTTCTTC.

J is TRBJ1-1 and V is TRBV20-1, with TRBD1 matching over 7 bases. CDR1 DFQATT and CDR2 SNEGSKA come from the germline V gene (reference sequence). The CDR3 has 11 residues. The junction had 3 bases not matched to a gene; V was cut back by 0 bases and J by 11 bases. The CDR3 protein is CSAREVQGAFF. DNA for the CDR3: TGCAGTGCTAGAGAGGTACAGGGGGCTTTCTTT.

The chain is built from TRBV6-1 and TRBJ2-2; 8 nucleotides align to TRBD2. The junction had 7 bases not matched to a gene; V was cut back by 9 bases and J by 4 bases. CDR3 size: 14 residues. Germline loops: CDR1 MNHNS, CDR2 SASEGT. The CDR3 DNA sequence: TGTGCCAGTTACCGACTAGCGATCACCGGGGAGCTGTTTTTT. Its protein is CASYRLAITGELFF.